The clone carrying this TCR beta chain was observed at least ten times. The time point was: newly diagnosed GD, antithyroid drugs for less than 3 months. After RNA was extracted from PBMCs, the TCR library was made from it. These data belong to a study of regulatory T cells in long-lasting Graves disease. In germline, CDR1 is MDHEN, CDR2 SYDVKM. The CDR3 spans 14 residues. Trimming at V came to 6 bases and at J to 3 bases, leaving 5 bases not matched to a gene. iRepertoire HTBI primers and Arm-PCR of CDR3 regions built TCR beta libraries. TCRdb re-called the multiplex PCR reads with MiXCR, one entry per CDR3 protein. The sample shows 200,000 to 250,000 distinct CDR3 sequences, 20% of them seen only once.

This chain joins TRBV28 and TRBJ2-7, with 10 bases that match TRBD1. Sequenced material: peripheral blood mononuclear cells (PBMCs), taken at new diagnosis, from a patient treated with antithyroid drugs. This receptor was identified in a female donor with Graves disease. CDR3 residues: CASRKGQGFYEQYF. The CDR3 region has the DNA TGTGCCAGCAGGAAGGGACAGGGGTTCTACGAGCAGTACTTC.